A selection of T cell receptor beta chains follows, all from one sample in a study of T cell responses to AZD1222 COVID-19 vaccine. The assay was immunoSEQ multiplex PCR, and TCRdb's table has in-frame clones only and misses some. The sample lists roughly 67,000 clones, about 89% occurring once. Material: peripheral blood, obtained 28 days after the second AZD1222 dose. These TCRs come from an adult who received the AZD1222 COVID-19 vaccine. Both conserved end residues are part of each CDR3. The D gene is left open where the match is weak. Part of the rows lack a size; the others show once, few, many or a class for expanded clones.

D	size	J	V	DNA	CDR3
-	-	TRBJ2-1	TRBV10-3	TGTGCCATCAGTGAGTCGGAACTTAATCTAGACAATGAGCAGTTCTTC	CAISESELNLDNEQFF
-	-	TRBJ1-6	TRBV4-3	TGCGCCAGCAGCCAAGATACGGCGGAAAATTCACCCCTCCACTTT	CASSQDTAENSPLHF
-	-	TRBJ2-7	TRBV2	TGTGCCAGCAGTGGGATTGGAGAGCCACCACTTAACTACTCACCGTGGGAGCAGTACTTC	CASSGIGEPPLNYSPWEQYF
-	-	TRBJ1-6	TRBV12-3/TRBV12-4	TGTGCCAGCAGTCCGGGGAATTCACCCCTCCACTTT	CASSPGNSPLHF
-	-	TRBJ1-6	TRBV7-2	TGTGCCAGCAGCTCTGAGTTGGCCAGGAGGAATTCACCCCTCCACTTT	CASSSELARRNSPLHF
TRBD2	-	TRBJ2-1	TRBV5-6	TGTGCCAGCAGGGATAGCGGGGGGGTGTTCAATGAGCAGTTCTTC	CASRDSGGVFNEQFF
TRBD1	-	TRBJ1-2	TRBV18	TGTGCCAGCTCACCAAGAACAGGGGAGTATGGCTACACCTTC	CASSPRTGEYGYTF
-	-	TRBJ1-2	TRBV5-5	TGTGCCAGCAGCTTAAGAGTAAACTATGGCTACACCTTC	CASSLRVNYGYTF
TRBD2	-	TRBJ2-5	TRBV3-1/TRBV3-2	TGTGCCAGCAGCCCACTCCCTCGGGGGGACTCCCAAGAGACCCAGTACTTC	CASSPLPRGDSQETQYF
TRBD2	-	TRBJ2-7	TRBV7-8	TGTGCCAGCAGCTCTGTAGCGGGGCCTTACGAGCAGTACTTC	CASSSVAGPYEQYF
-	-	TRBJ1-4	TRBV6-6	TGTGCCAGCAGTTCAGCGGGGACAACTAATGAAAAACTGTTTTTT	CASSSAGTTNEKLFF
-	-	TRBJ2-1	TRBV7-2	TGTGCCAGCAGCTATAAAGGGGTCACCTACAATGAGCAGTTCTTC	CASSYKGVTYNEQFF
TRBD2	once	TRBJ2-1	TRBV7-3	TGTGCCAGCAGCCGAGCGGGGGTGTACAATGAGCAGTTCTTC	CASSRAGVYNEQFF
TRBD1	once	TRBJ1-6	TRBV3-1/TRBV3-2	TGTGCCAGCAGCCAGGCCGAGACAGGGCCGCTCCACTTT	CASSQAETGPLHF
TRBD2	-	TRBJ2-2	TRBV14	TGTGCCAGCAGCCGACACCCCGGGCTAGCGGACACCGGGGAGCTGTTTTTT	CASSRHPGLADTGELFF
TRBD2	-	TRBJ2-1	TRBV5-1	TGCGCCAGCAGCGGCAAGCGGGAGGGTTTCTACAATGAGCAGTTCTTC	CASSGKREGFYNEQFF
-	-	TRBJ1-6	TRBV7-9	TGTGCCAGCAGCCTGGGGGGACGAAGCTCACCCCTCCACTTT	CASSLGGRSSPLHF
-	-	TRBJ1-2	TRBV19	TGTGCCAGTAGTATAAAGGAAGGCGGCTACACCTTC	CASSIKEGGYTF
-	-	TRBJ1-4	TRBV5-6	TGTGCCAGCAGCTTGTTTAGCGGGACACCCAATGAAAAACTGTTTTTT	CASSLFSGTPNEKLFF
-	-	TRBJ2-3	TRBV10-3	TGTGCCACCTCGGTGCTAAGCACAGATACGCAGTATTTT	CATSVLSTDTQYF
TRBD2	once	TRBJ2-1	TRBV9	TGTGCCAGCAGCGTAGACACCCCGGGGAGGGCTAGCGGGATTCGGAGCTCCTACAATGAGCAGTTCTTC	CASSVDTPGRASGIRSSYNEQFF
-	-	TRBJ1-2	TRBV25-1	TGTGCCAGCAGTGAAAGAAGGGAAGGTCTCTCTAACTATGGCTACACCTTC	CASSERREGLSNYGYTF
-	once	TRBJ1-4	TRBV18	TGTGCCAGCTCAACTTCGCAAGGGGCCGGAGAAAAACTGTTTTTT	CASSTSQGAGEKLFF
-	once	TRBJ2-3	TRBV12-3/TRBV12-4	TGTGCCAGCAGTCCCCCCACAGATACGCAGTATTTT	CASSPPTDTQYF
TRBD2	-	TRBJ2-1	TRBV14	TGTGCCAGCAGCGACCGACTAGCGGCGCAACCTCACAATGAGCAGTTCTTC	CASSDRLAAQPHNEQFF
-	-	TRBJ1-1	TRBV11-2	TGTGCCAGCAGCTTTCGGCCGAACACTGAAGCTTTCTTT	CASSFRPNTEAFF
TRBD1	once	TRBJ1-5	TRBV11-3	TGTGCCAGCAGCTTTCTAACAGGGGCGCGGGGGAATAGCAATCAGCCCCAGCATTTT	CASSFLTGARGNSNQPQHF
-	-	TRBJ1-4	TRBV5-4	TGTGCCAGCAGCTTGGGAGGGACAAGAAATGAAAAACTGTTTTTT	CASSLGGTRNEKLFF
TRBD2	-	TRBJ2-7	TRBV3-1/TRBV3-2	TGTGCCAGCAGCCAAGAATCGGCTAGCGGGAAAAAGCAGTACTTC	CASSQESASGKKQYF
-	once	TRBJ2-2	TRBV10-3	TGTGCCATCAGTGAGTCGGCTAGCCCCACCGGGGAGCTGTTTTTT	CAISESASPTGELFF
-	-	TRBJ1-2	TRBV7-8	TGTGCCAGCAGACTGGACGGGAAGGGCTACACCTTC	CASRLDGKGYTF
TRBD1	-	TRBJ2-7	TRBV5-4	TGTGCCAGCAGCCAGGGACAGACTGGTGACGAGCAGTACTTC	CASSQGQTGDEQYF
-	-	TRBJ2-7	TRBV20-1	TGCAGTGCTAAGGGACGATACGAGCAGTACTTC	CSAKGRYEQYF
TRBD1	-	TRBJ1-2	TRBV9	TGTGCCAGCAGCGCCCAGGGGGCAGGGTATGGCTACACCTTC	CASSAQGAGYGYTF
-	-	TRBJ2-7	TRBV5-4	TGTGCCAGCAGCTTGGATGCGACTAGGCTTACGTCCGAGCAGTACTTC	CASSLDATRLTSEQYF
-	-	TRBJ2-7	TRBV30	TGTGCCTGGAGCACAGGGTACGAGCAGTACTTC	CAWSTGYEQYF
-	-	TRBJ2-1	TRBV2	TGTGCCAGCACCATGGGGGGGGCAGGCGATGAGCAGTTCTTC	CASTMGGAGDEQFF
-	few	TRBJ2-6	TRBV10-3	TGTGCCACCCTCGACATCTCTGGGGCCAACGTCCTGACTTTC	CATLDISGANVLTF
-	-	TRBJ1-3	TRBV29-1	TGCAGCGTTGACAAGGTAAGCTCTGGAAACACCATATATTTT	CSVDKVSSGNTIYF
TRBD2	-	TRBJ2-1	TRBV7-9	TGTGCCAGCAGCCCCGGGACTACCTACAATGAGCAGTTCTTC	CASSPGTTYNEQFF
-	-	TRBJ1-1	TRBV11-3	TGTGCCAGCAGCTTGTTTGGGGAGGACACTGAAGCTTTCTTT	CASSLFGEDTEAFF
TRBD1	-	TRBJ2-1	TRBV11-3	TGTGCCAGCAGCTTAGCAGGGGGCTCGAGCGGCTCCTACAATGAGCAGTTCTTC	CASSLAGGSSGSYNEQFF
-	-	TRBJ2-3	TRBV5-1	TGCGCCAGCAGCTTGGCGGGGATGCAAGATACGCAGTATTTT	CASSLAGMQDTQYF